A selection of T cell receptor beta chains follows, all from one sample in a study of long-term antiretroviral therapy in people with HIV. Clones were read by immunoSEQ multiplex PCR, and TCRdb kept only the in-frame ones, dropping some. There are over 15,000 clones in the sample; about three quarters occur only once, and over 20% lies in the top ten. The sequencing used unsorted PBMCs, collected 2.1 years after starting antiretroviral therapy. The receptors were sampled from a middle-aged man with HIV. CDR3s include the opening cysteine and the closing phenylalanine or tryptophan. D genes are given only for firm matches. Size values are once, few and many counts, or a class for expanded clones, and some rows have none.

TRBD1	TRBV5-6	TRBJ2-5	-	TGTGCCAGCAGCTTGGCCACAGGGGAAGAGGGCGAGACCCAGTACTTC	CASSLATGEEGETQYF
-	TRBV29-1	TRBJ1-2	-	TGCAGCGGGGACACAGGGCGCTATGGCTACACCTTC	CSGDTGRYGYTF
-	TRBV5-1	TRBJ1-2	-	TGCGCCAGCAGCTTGGTCGGGGAGGGCTACACCTTC	CASSLVGEGYTF
-	TRBV7-9	TRBJ2-1	-	TGTGCCAGCACCCCCGTACTCTCTGGGAATGAGCAGTTCTTC	CASTPVLSGNEQFF
-	TRBV7-8	TRBJ2-2	-	TGTGCCAGCAGCTTCGCCCTATCAGGGGAGCTGTTTTTT	CASSFALSGELFF
TRBD2	TRBV23-1	TRBJ2-7	few	TGCGCCAGCAGTCAGAGACTAGCGGGGGGCTACGAGCAGTACTTC	CASSQRLAGGYEQYF
-	TRBV27	TRBJ1-2	-	TGTGCCAGCAGTTTAAGAGGTACCTATGGCTACACCTTC	CASSLRGTYGYTF
-	TRBV7-9	TRBJ1-1	-	TGTGCCAGCAGCCTCCGACAAGCCACTGAAGCTTTCTTT	CASSLRQATEAFF
-	TRBV7-3	TRBJ2-2	-	TGTGCCAGCAGCGTGGGACTGCTGGGCGGGGAGCTGTTTTTT	CASSVGLLGGELFF
-	TRBV18	TRBJ2-1	once	TGTGCCAGCTCACCTCTCGGGCCAGACAATGAGCAGTTCTTC	CASSPLGPDNEQFF